This T cell receptor beta chain appears in the sequencing data of a study of T cell responses to AZD1222 COVID-19 vaccine. Study results and limitations: Nearly half of spike-specific TCRs reportedly target variant regions that are unmutated in the B.1.351 and B.1.1.7 variants.

Repertoires were generated with immunoSEQ multiplex PCR, while TCRdb's copy carries only in-frame clones and drops some. The data show under 140,000 clones, roughly 90% seen once. On this clone: Its antigen is unknown.

In germline, CDR1 is LGHDT, CDR2 YNNKEL (reference sequence). With 3 bases clipped from V and 7 bases from J, the junction kept 10 bases outside the gene matches. The CDR3 is 15 amino acids. The chain uses TRBV3-1 (or the pseudogene TRBV3-2) and TRBJ1-2; 8 bases map to TRBD1. The receptor comes from an adult in good health. The sequencing here drew on peripheral blood, taken on day 0 of AZD1222 vaccination. CDR3 protein: CASSHRQGRSLGYTF. Here the CDR3 DNA reads TGTGCCAGCAGCCATCGACAGGGGCGCAGCCTTGGCTACACCTTC.